Listed below are T cell receptor beta chains from one sample, sequenced in a study of cytomegalovirus exposure and HLA in healthy donors. Using immunoSEQ multiplex PCR, the repertoire was profiled, and TCRdb retains in-frame clones only, with some absent. The sample shows around 110,000 clones, roughly four fifths of them seen only once. Sequenced sample: PBMCs. These receptors were taken from a man aged 55-75 years in good health and CMV-seronegative. Both conserved end residues are part of each CDR3. A D gene is named only where the DNA matches it firmly. Expanded clones are given a class, and other clones once, few, many or no size at all.

V	J	D	size	DNA	CDR3
TRBV4-1	TRBJ1-5	-	-	TGCGCCAGCAGCCAAGTGGCGGGCAATCAGCCCCAGCATTTT	CASSQVAGNQPQHF
TRBV11-2	TRBJ1-2	-	-	TGTGCCAGCAGCTTGGGCACCTCCTATGGCTACACCTTC	CASSLGTSYGYTF
TRBV4-2	TRBJ1-2	TRBD1	few	TGTGCCAGCAGCCACCGGGACAGGGGGATGGATGGCTACACCTTC	CASSHRDRGMDGYTF
TRBV4-2	TRBJ2-2	TRBD2	few	TGTGCCAGCAGCCCGGCGGGACTAGCGGGGTTAGACGGGGAGCTGTTTTTT	CASSPAGLAGLDGELFF
TRBV5-4	TRBJ1-2	TRBD1	-	TGTGCCAGCAGCGCCGGGACAGCGCAAAGGGGCTACACCTTC	CASSAGTAQRGYTF
TRBV6-5	TRBJ2-7	-	-	TGTGCCAGCACTACAAACGGACAGTCCTACGAGCAGTACTTC	CASTTNGQSYEQYF
TRBV9	TRBJ2-1	-	-	TGTGCCAGCAGCCGAATAAATAGCCCCTACAATGAGCAGTTCTTC	CASSRINSPYNEQFF
TRBV6-1	TRBJ1-6	-	once	TGTGCCAGCAGTGAAATGCCGGGGGTCTCCTATAATTCACCCCTCCACTTT	CASSEMPGVSYNSPLHF
TRBV10-3	TRBJ1-6	-	once	TGTGCCACCTCACCCCCGACAGACAATTCACCCCTCCACTTT	CATSPPTDNSPLHF
TRBV9	TRBJ2-3	TRBD2	-	TGTGCCAGCAGCGTCCAAGGGGGAGGGACTAGGGGGGTCCATACGCAGTATTTT	CASSVQGGGTRGVHTQYF